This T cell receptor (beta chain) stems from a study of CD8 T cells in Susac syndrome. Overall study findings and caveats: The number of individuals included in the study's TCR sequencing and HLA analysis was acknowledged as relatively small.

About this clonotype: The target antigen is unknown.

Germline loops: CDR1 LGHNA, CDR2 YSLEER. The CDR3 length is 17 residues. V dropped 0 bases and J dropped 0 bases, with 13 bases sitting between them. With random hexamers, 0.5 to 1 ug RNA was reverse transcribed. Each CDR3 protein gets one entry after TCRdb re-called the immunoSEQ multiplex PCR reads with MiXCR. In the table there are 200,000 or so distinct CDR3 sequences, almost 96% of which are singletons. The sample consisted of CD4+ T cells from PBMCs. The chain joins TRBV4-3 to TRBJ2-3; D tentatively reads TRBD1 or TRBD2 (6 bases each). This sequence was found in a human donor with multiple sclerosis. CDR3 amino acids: CASSQEGTGTSTDTQYF. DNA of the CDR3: TGCGCCAGCAGCCAAGAAGGAACAGGGACTAGCACAGATACGCAGTATTTT.